This TCR beta chain was identified during a study of T cells in Graves' hyperthyroidism and ophthalmopathy. Stable Graves' hyperthyroidism denoted no ophthalmopathy progression over 18 months. Patients were excluded because of uncontrolled infection, other autoimmune disease, pregnancy or lactation. CDR3 length: 16 amino acids. CDR1 and CDR2 (germline): MNHNS, SASEGT. Trimming left V 6 bases short and J 3 bases short, with 21 bases between. In its sample, this clonotype was seen a few times. RNA transcripts yielded amplified TCR beta CDR3 regions. With the HTBI primer set, the TCR CDR3 went through a first round of RT-PCR. TCRdb reprocessed the multiplex PCR reads via MiXCR and lists one record per CDR3 protein. The sample contains around 540,000 distinct CDR3 sequences, roughly 46% of which appear only once.

This TCR was sampled from a woman between 18 and 30 years old with Graves' hyperthyroidism. The specimen was peripheral blood or thyroid tissue (not recorded which). This chain connects TRBV6-1 to TRBJ2-7; perhaps TRBD2 as D (6 bases). CDR3 bases: TGTGCCAGCAGCGCCCTCGGGAGAGGGTTGTACTACGAGCAGTACTTC. It encodes CASSALGRGLYYEQYF.